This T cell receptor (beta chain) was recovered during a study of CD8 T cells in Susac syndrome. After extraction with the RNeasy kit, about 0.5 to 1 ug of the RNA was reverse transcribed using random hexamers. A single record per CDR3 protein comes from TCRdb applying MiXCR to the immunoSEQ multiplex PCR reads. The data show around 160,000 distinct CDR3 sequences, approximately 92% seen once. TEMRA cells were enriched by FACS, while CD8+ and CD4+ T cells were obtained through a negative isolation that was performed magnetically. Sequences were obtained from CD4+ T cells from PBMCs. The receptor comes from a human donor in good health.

CDR3 bases: TGTGCCAGCTCACCAGACAGCCTTGTCGGGGAGCTGTTTTTT. This encodes CASSPDSLVGELFF. This rearrangement joins TRBV18 to TRBJ2-2; D perhaps matches TRBD1 (5 bases). The ends were cut back, 2 bases at V and 7 bases at J, with 11 bases in the middle. The CDR3 sequence is 14 residues long. The germline V gene has CDR1 KGHSH and CDR2 LQKENI.